These T cell receptor beta chains were read from a single sample in a study of OX40 agonist ivuxolimab in advanced cancers. TCRdb keeps only in-frame clones here, not all; method: immunoSEQ multiplex PCR. The data contain over 55,000 clones, 70% to 90% of them singletons. Sequences were derived from CD4+ or CD8+ T cells sorted from blood, sampled in a trial of the OX40 agonist ivuxolimab. The receptor set was obtained from an adult with an advanced solid tumor such as melanoma, head and neck, liver or kidney cancer. Both conserved end residues are part of each CDR3. The D gene is left open where the match is weak. Expanded clones get a size class; other rows say once, few or many, or leave the size out.

length: 13
J: TRBJ1-3
size: once
V: TRBV6-1
D: -
DNA: TGTGCCAGCCACCTAAGCTCTGGAAACACCATATATTTT
CDR3: CASHLSSGNTIYF

length: 16
J: TRBJ1-2
size: -
V: TRBV5-4
D: -
DNA: TGTGCCAGCAGCCCCGGAAGAGTGGCGCTTTCGGGCGGCTACACCTTC
CDR3: CASSPGRVALSGGYTF

length: 13
J: TRBJ1-1
size: -
V: TRBV7-3
D: -
DNA: TGTGCCAGCAGCTTAATGCAGGGCGCTGAAGCTTTCTTT
CDR3: CASSLMQGAEAFF

length: 16
J: TRBJ2-7
size: -
V: TRBV5-6
D: TRBD1
DNA: TGTGCCAGCAGCTTGGTGGGACAGGGGGCTTCCTACGAGCAGTACTTC
CDR3: CASSLVGQGASYEQYF

length: 13
J: TRBJ1-2
size: -
V: TRBV14
D: -
DNA: TGTGCCAGCAGCCAACGGGGGCTTATAGGCTACACCTTC
CDR3: CASSQRGLIGYTF

length: 14
J: TRBJ1-1
size: -
V: TRBV28
D: -
DNA: TGTGCCAGTCGCTCGGCAGGATTGAACACTGAAGCTTTCTTT
CDR3: CASRSAGLNTEAFF

length: 15
J: TRBJ2-1
size: -
V: TRBV6-4
D: TRBD2
DNA: TGTGCCAGCAGTGCCAGCGGGAGCGGTAACAATGAGCAGTTCTTC
CDR3: CASSASGSGNNEQFF

length: 14
J: TRBJ2-1
size: -
V: TRBV5-4
D: -
DNA: TGTGCCAGCAGCTTGTGGGGAGCGGCTAATGAGCAGTTCTTC
CDR3: CASSLWGAANEQFF

length: 17
J: TRBJ1-2
size: -
V: TRBV5-1
D: -
DNA: TGCGCCAGCAGCCCTGGTTCTGGGAGGGGGGGCTCCTATGGCTACACCTTC
CDR3: CASSPGSGRGGSYGYTF

length: 12
J: TRBJ2-3
size: -
V: TRBV7-9
D: -
DNA: TGTGCCAGCAGCTTAGTTGTAGATACGCAGTATTTT
CDR3: CASSLVVDTQYF

length: 15
J: TRBJ2-1
size: -
V: TRBV28
D: TRBD2
DNA: TGTGCCAGCAGTTCCCCCGGACTAGCGGGAGGAGAGCAGTTCTTC
CDR3: CASSSPGLAGGEQFF

length: 14
J: TRBJ1-1
size: -
V: TRBV6-6
D: -
DNA: TGTGCCAGCAGTTATTCAGAGGGCGCCACTGAAGCTTTCTTT
CDR3: CASSYSEGATEAFF

length: 15
J: TRBJ1-5
size: -
V: TRBV18
D: TRBD1
DNA: TGTGCCAGCTCACGGACAGGGGGCGCGGGTCAGCCCCAGCATTTT
CDR3: CASSRTGGAGQPQHF

length: 15
J: TRBJ2-1
size: -
V: TRBV5-1
D: TRBD1
DNA: TGCGCCAGCAGCTTGATTTCAGGGGGCGCGGATGAGCAGTTCTTC
CDR3: CASSLISGGADEQFF

length: 16
J: TRBJ1-6
size: -
V: TRBV7-2
D: -
DNA: TGTGCCAGCAGCTTAGAGGGCCAGGCCCTCAATTCACCCCTCCACTTT
CDR3: CASSLEGQALNSPLHF

length: 17
J: TRBJ1-5
size: -
V: TRBV28
D: -
DNA: TGTGCCAGCAGTGTGATGGAGGGGGGCTTTAGCAATCAGCCCCAGCATTTT
CDR3: CASSVMEGGFSNQPQHF

length: 12
J: TRBJ1-2
size: once
V: TRBV6-5
D: -
DNA: TGTGCCAGCAGCCCCAGGGTCGGGGGCTACACCTTC
CDR3: CASSPRVGGYTF

length: 14
J: TRBJ2-5
size: -
V: TRBV5-1
D: TRBD1
DNA: TGCGCCAGCAGCGGGACAGGGTTTGGAGAGACCCAGTACTTC
CDR3: CASSGTGFGETQYF

length: 15
J: TRBJ1-2
size: -
V: TRBV7-9
D: -
DNA: TGTGCCAGCAGCTTAGCGGGGGAAGAGTACTATGGCTACACCTTC
CDR3: CASSLAGEEYYGYTF

length: 14
J: TRBJ2-7
size: -
V: TRBV19
D: -
DNA: TGTGCCAGTTCGTCAGGGGGGATGACCTACGAGCAGTACTTC
CDR3: CASSSGGMTYEQYF

length: 14
J: TRBJ1-1
size: -
V: TRBV9
D: TRBD1
DNA: TGTGCCAGCAGAGCCGGGACAGGGATGTCTGAAGCTTTCTTT
CDR3: CASRAGTGMSEAFF

length: 14
J: TRBJ2-5
size: -
V: TRBV7-2
D: -
DNA: TGTGCCAGCAGCTCCACCTTCGTAGAGCGGTCCCAGTACTTC
CDR3: CASSSTFVERSQYF

length: 18
J: TRBJ2-5
size: -
V: TRBV14
D: TRBD2
DNA: TGTGCCAGCAGCCAAGGATTTACTAGCGGGACTTTCCAAGAGACCCAGTACTTC
CDR3: CASSQGFTSGTFQETQYF

length: 16
J: TRBJ1-1
size: -
V: TRBV5-1
D: -
DNA: TGCGCCAGCAGCTGGATGTCGTCAGGGAGGGTCACTGAAGCTTTCTTT
CDR3: CASSWMSSGRVTEAFF

length: 14
J: TRBJ2-5
size: once
V: TRBV5-1
D: -
DNA: TGCGCCAGCACTTTCGGCAGGGGCGAGGAGACCCAGTACTTC
CDR3: CASTFGRGEETQYF

length: 15
J: TRBJ2-7
size: -
V: TRBV7-9
D: TRBD1
DNA: TGTGCCAGCAGCTTAGGTGGTCAGGGGGCGGATGAGCAGTACTTC
CDR3: CASSLGGQGADEQYF

length: 14
J: TRBJ2-7
size: -
V: TRBV7-6
D: -
DNA: TGTGCCAGCAGCTTACCGGACAGACCATACGAGCAGTACTTC
CDR3: CASSLPDRPYEQYF

length: 14
J: TRBJ1-5
size: once
V: TRBV19
D: TRBD1
DNA: TGTGCCAGTAGCCTACAGGGGGATGATCAGCCCCAGCATTTT
CDR3: CASSLQGDDQPQHF

length: 15
J: TRBJ2-7
size: -
V: TRBV6-5
D: -
DNA: TGTGCCAGCAGTTACCCGGCAGGGCGGGAATACGAGCAGTACTTC
CDR3: CASSYPAGREYEQYF

length: 15
J: TRBJ1-3
size: -
V: TRBV7-9
D: -
DNA: TGTGCCAGCAGCTTTCGGGACAACTCTGGAAACACCATATATTTT
CDR3: CASSFRDNSGNTIYF

length: 13
J: TRBJ2-3
size: -
V: TRBV6-5
D: -
DNA: TGTGCCAGCAGTCAGTTATCCACAGATACGCAGTATTTT
CDR3: CASSQLSTDTQYF

length: 16
J: TRBJ2-2
size: -
V: TRBV25-1
D: TRBD1
DNA: TGTGCCAGCAGTGAACCGAAGGGGGCGCACGCCGGGGAGCTGTTTTTT
CDR3: CASSEPKGAHAGELFF

length: 15
J: TRBJ2-5
size: -
V: TRBV7-2
D: -
DNA: TGTGCCAGCAGCTTAGCGCTGAGGGGCCAAGAGACCCAGTACTTC
CDR3: CASSLALRGQETQYF

length: 17
J: TRBJ2-3
size: -
V: TRBV5-1
D: TRBD2
DNA: TGCGCCAGCAGCTTGAGTGCTAGCGGCACTAGCACAGATACGCAGTATTTT
CDR3: CASSLSASGTSTDTQYF

length: 13
J: TRBJ1-1
size: -
V: TRBV2
D: -
DNA: TGTGCCAGCACAGCCCATCCTAACACTGAAGCTTTCTTT
CDR3: CASTAHPNTEAFF

length: 15
J: TRBJ1-1
size: -
V: TRBV6-5
D: TRBD1
DNA: TGTGCCAGCAGTTACTCGCAGGGGGTCAGGATTGAAGCTTTCTTT
CDR3: CASSYSQGVRIEAFF

length: 15
J: TRBJ1-2
size: -
V: TRBV5-6
D: -
DNA: TGTGCCAGCAGCTTGTTTATCACCGAAACTTATGGCTACACCTTC
CDR3: CASSLFITETYGYTF